These 2 T cell receptor beta chains were all obtained from the same sample, sequenced in a study of radiation and T cells in renal cell carcinoma (dated by TCRdb to about 2020). The label giving this sample's time point can be read as: baseline pretreatment blood. The sample's treatment or condition, from its label and the paper: 15 Gy SBRT to primary tumor, nephrectomy 4 weeks later. The library was produced with the immunoSEQ multiplex PCR assay. TCRdb took over this immuneACCESS table, retaining in-frame rearrangements with V and J assigned. Such tables are incomplete; in checked studies, under half of the missing clones stem from an unresolved V gene, and the remainder is unexplained. For this sample there are about 130,000 clones; about 88% appear just once. 12% of the sample is held by the ten biggest clonotypes. The source material was blood, sampled from a patient whose treatment included radiotherapy and nephrectomy. These receptors all come from a woman in her fifties or sixties with renal cell carcinoma.

This clone was recorded a few times. The J gene is TRBJ1-1, the V gene TRBV29-1; D is uncertain. Germline lookup yields CDR1 SQVTM and CDR2 ANQGSEA. V lost 3 bases and J lost 1, with 9 bases in between. The CDR3 consists of 13 residues. CDR3 coding DNA: TGCAGCGTTGAGCCCAACCCGAACACTGAAGCTTTCTTT. Its translation: CSVEPNPNTEAFF.

This chain joins TRBV6-1 and TRBJ1-5; D is unclear. V lost 6 bases and J lost 2, with 14 bases in between. CDR3 size: 15 residues. Germline V lookup: CDR1 MNHNS, CDR2 SASEGT. CDR3: CASSPGRGGNQPQHF. The DNA of the CDR3 is TGTGCCAGCAGCCCCGGACGGGGAGGCAATCAGCCCCAGCATTTT.